One sample yielded the 21 T cell receptor beta chains listed below, sequenced in a study of blood T cell repertoires in COVID-19. The protocol was immunoSEQ multiplex PCR, while the TCRdb copy is restricted to in-frame clones and leaves out a portion. Found here are about 50,000 clones, around 83% of them singletons; the top ten hold approximately 3%. Sequencing was carried out using PBMCs or T cells enriched from blood (not recorded which). The source of these receptors is a woman in her 50s who had recovered from COVID-19.

The chain uses TRBV28 and TRBJ2-3; 12 nucleotides agree with TRBD2. The CDR3 runs 16 residues. In germline, CDR1 is MDHEN, CDR2 SYDVKM. V lost 5 bases and J lost 2; bases outside the gene matches: 5. CDR3 DNA: TGTGCCAGCAGTGCAGGACTAGCGGGACTCACAGATACGCAGTATTTT. It codes for CASSAGLAGLTDTQYF.

The V and J genes are TRBV4-2 and TRBJ1-2; 7 bases map to TRBD1. V gave up 0 bases and J gave up 5 bases; unmatched junction bases: 12. Germline V CDR1 and CDR2: LGHNA, YNFKEQ. This CDR3 spans 17 amino acids. CDR3 bases: TGTGCCAGCAGCCAAGATCCTCTTAAGGGGGCGCGTTATGGCTACACCTTC. It specifies CASSQDPLKGARYGYTF.

This chain joins TRBV28 and TRBJ2-3; the match to TRBD2 covers 7 bases. Germline CDR1 MDHEN, CDR2 SYDVKM. This CDR3 spans 17 amino acids. V shed 2 bases, J shed 10 bases, and the junction held 18 bases outside the gene matches. The CDR3 sequence is CASSLRGGAGRARAQYF. In DNA form, the CDR3 reads TGTGCCAGCAGTTTAAGAGGCGGAGCGGGGAGGGCCCGCGCGCAGTATTTT.

This chain links TRBV10-3 with TRBJ1-4; D might be TRBD1 (5 bases). CDR3 length equals 13 residues. V was shortened by 5 bases and J by 13 bases, with 17 bases between the two germline ends. Germline V gives CDR1 ENHRY, CDR2 SYGVKD. The CDR3 here is CAISMDLRDALFF. CDR3 nucleotide sequence: TGTGCCATCAGTATGGACCTCAGGGATGCACTGTTTTTT.

The chain has TRBV10-1 and TRBJ2-3, with D hard to call. CDR1 WNHNN and CDR2 SYGVQD come from the germline V gene (reference sequence). The CDR3 runs 15 residues. The V and J ends lost 2 bases and 2 bases respectively, with 11 bases between them. The chain's CDR3 is CASSENVLFTDTQYF. The CDR3 DNA sequence: TGCGCCAGCAGTGAGAATGTTCTATTCACAGATACGCAGTATTTT.

The chain combines TRBV20-1 with TRBJ2-7, with unresolved D. Looked up from germline, CDR1 is DFQATT and CDR2 is SNEGSKA (reference sequence). V gave up 3 bases and J gave up 0 bases, with 9 bases separating them. The CDR3 is 13 residues long. The CDR3 coding sequence is TGCAGTGCTAGTCACGGTAGCTCCTACGAGCAGTACTTC. This sequence encodes CSASHGSSYEQYF.

The V call is TRBV12-3 or TRBV12-4, the J call TRBJ1-5; D perhaps matches TRBD1 (5 bases). The CDR3 totals 13 residues. V lost 8 bases and J 9 bases, leaving 17 bases between the germline ends. CDR3 loop: CASRQGYGGPQHF. The DNA for the CDR3 is TGTGCCAGCCGGCAGGGCTACGGGGGGCCCCAGCATTTT.

This clone is a singleton in its sample. J is TRBJ1-5 and V is TRBV2, with TRBD1 matching 8 bases. The CDR3 totals 14 residues. Per germline, CDR1 SNHLY and CDR2 FYNNEI. V lost 2 bases and J lost 6; bases outside the gene matches: 3. CDR3 nucleotide sequence: TGTGCCAGCAGTGAAAACAGGGGGAGTCAGCCCCAGCATTTT. It specifies CASSENRGSQPQHF.

This clone turned up a few times. CDR3 coding DNA: TGTGCCAGCAGCTTAAACCAGGGGGCCGGCGAGCAGTACTTC. Protein sequence: CASSLNQGAGEQYF. The V gene is TRBV11-2, the J gene TRBJ2-7, with TRBD1 identical over 8 bases. Germline values: CDR1 SGHAT, CDR2 FQNNGV. This CDR3 region has 14 residues. With V trimmed by 2 bases and J by 6 bases, 6 bases remained unmatched. Drawing the rest from reference TRBV11-2 and TRBJ2-7, the complete variable domain is EAGVAQSPRYKIIEKRQSVAFWCNPISGHATLYWYQQILGQGPKLLIQFQNNGVVDDSQLPKDRFSAERLKGVDSTLKIQPAKLEDSAVYLCASSLNQGAGEQYFGPGTRLTVT.

The chain recombines TRBV28 with TRBJ1-2; D not resolved. The length of the CDR3 is 15 residues. V lost 1 base and J lost 7, with 16 bases in between. Germline V gene data show CDR1 as MDHEN and CDR2 as SYDVKM. The CDR3 nucleotides are TGTGCCAGCAGTTTATTGGGCAGTCCGGCAGGTGGCTACACCTTC. This gives the protein CASSLLGSPAGGYTF.

V is TRBV7-2 and J is TRBJ1-5; 8 nucleotides agree with TRBD1. The V gene's germline CDR1 is SGHTA and CDR2 FQGNSA. The CDR3 consists of 16 residues. Trimming cost V 1 base and J 4 bases; bases outside gene matches: 6. The CDR3 spells CASSLGDRLKNQPQHF. The CDR3 DNA is TGTGCCAGCAGCTTAGGGGACAGGCTGAAAAATCAGCCCCAGCATTTT.

This chain connects TRBV6-6 to TRBJ2-1, with 10 bases matching TRBD1. With V trimmed by 6 bases and J by 6 bases, 8 bases remained unmatched. Germline CDR1 and CDR2: MNHNY and SVGAGI (reference sequence). The CDR3 contains 15 residues. CDR3 sequence reads: CASRTGQGGTNEQFF. Written as DNA, the CDR3 is TGTGCCAGCAGGACCGGACAGGGGGGGACCAATGAGCAGTTCTTC.

This chain links TRBV11-3 with TRBJ1-2; D unclear. CDR3 size: 14 residues. Trimming left V 1 base short and J 6 bases short, with 12 bases between. Germline-derived CDR1 and CDR2 are SGHNT and YENEEA. In nucleotides, the CDR3 is TGTGCCAGCAGCTTAGGCACGAGTGTGGATGGCTACACCTTC. Its translation is CASSLGTSVDGYTF.

This clone has only one observation. This chain connects TRBV6-5 to TRBJ1-4, with 11 nucleotides matching TRBD1. CDR1 and CDR2 (germline): MNHEY, SVGAGI. The CDR3 contains 16 residues. After removal of 2 bases from V and 8 bases from J, the junction contained 7 bases not matched to a gene. The CDR3: CASSYGTGGPLEKLFF. CDR3 DNA: TGTGCCAGCAGTTACGGGACAGGGGGGCCTTTGGAAAAACTGTTTTTT.

Here the CDR3 reads CASSYSGSYEQYF. The CDR3 nucleotides are TGTGCCAGCAGTTACTCGGGGAGCTACGAGCAGTACTTC. The chain has TRBV6-2 or TRBV6-3 and TRBJ2-7; D may be TRBD2 (5 bases). The V gene lost 0 bases and the J gene lost 3 bases, with 6 bases spanning the gap. This CDR3 region has 13 residues. CDR1 and CDR2 (germline): MNHEY, SVGEGT.

V is TRBV18 and J is TRBJ1-1; weak D call: TRBD1 (5 bases). V shed 3 bases and J shed 6 bases, with 14 bases lying between them. The CDR3 spans 14 residues. CDR1 is KGHSH and CDR2 is LQKENI in the germline V gene. The CDR3 reads CASSPQGWGAEAFF. The CDR3 region has the DNA TGTGCCAGCTCACCTCAGGGCTGGGGCGCTGAAGCTTTCTTT.

This chain connects TRBV10-3 to TRBJ2-1; 7 positions match TRBD2. With V trimmed by 4 bases and J by 6 bases, 6 bases remained unmatched. This CDR3 is built from 14 residues. CDR1 and CDR2 from the germline V gene are ENHRY and SYGVKD. CDR3 in amino acids: CAISGAGPINEQFF. CDR3 DNA sequence: TGTGCCATCAGTGGAGCGGGACCAATCAATGAGCAGTTCTTC.

This sequence joins TRBV18 and TRBJ1-5; no clear D. Trimming removed 2 bases at V and 4 bases at J, with 12 bases between. Germline assignment: CDR1 KGHSH and CDR2 LQKENI. This CDR3 contains 15 residues. This CDR3 reads CASSPVGQRNQPQHF. Written as DNA, the CDR3 is TGTGCCAGCTCACCAGTCGGCCAGCGGAATCAGCCCCAGCATTTT.

The V gene is TRBV19, the J gene TRBJ2-3; perhaps TRBD1 as D (5 bases). Between the trimmed V and J ends, which lost 6 bases and 2 bases, there was a span of 12 bases. CDR1 and CDR2 (germline): LNHDA, SQIVND (reference sequence). This CDR3 contains 14 residues. DNA of the CDR3: TGTGCCAGTAGAACCTTCGGACACACAGATACGCAGTATTTT. This encodes CASRTFGHTDTQYF.

The chain links TRBV9 to TRBJ2-3, with a weak D call TRBD1 (6 bases). The CDR3 is made up of 14 amino acids. The ends were cut back, 4 bases at V and 5 bases at J, with 14 bases in the middle. Germline lookup yields CDR1 SGDLS and CDR2 YYNGEE. CDR3 DNA: TGTGCCAGCAGCCTCGACTCCAGGGGAGATACGCAGTATTTT. Amino acids: CASSLDSRGDTQYF.

The sample holds one count of this clone. The J gene is TRBJ2-5, the V gene TRBV13; TRBD1 might be the D (6 bases). The germline gives CDR1 PRHDT, CDR2 FYEKMQ (reference sequence). V dropped 1 base and J dropped 6 bases, with 12 bases sitting between them. CDR3 length: 14 amino acids. The CDR3 loop reads CASSLASGAKTQYF. The CDR3 bases are TGTGCCAGCAGCTTAGCTTCAGGGGCGAAGACCCAGTACTTC.